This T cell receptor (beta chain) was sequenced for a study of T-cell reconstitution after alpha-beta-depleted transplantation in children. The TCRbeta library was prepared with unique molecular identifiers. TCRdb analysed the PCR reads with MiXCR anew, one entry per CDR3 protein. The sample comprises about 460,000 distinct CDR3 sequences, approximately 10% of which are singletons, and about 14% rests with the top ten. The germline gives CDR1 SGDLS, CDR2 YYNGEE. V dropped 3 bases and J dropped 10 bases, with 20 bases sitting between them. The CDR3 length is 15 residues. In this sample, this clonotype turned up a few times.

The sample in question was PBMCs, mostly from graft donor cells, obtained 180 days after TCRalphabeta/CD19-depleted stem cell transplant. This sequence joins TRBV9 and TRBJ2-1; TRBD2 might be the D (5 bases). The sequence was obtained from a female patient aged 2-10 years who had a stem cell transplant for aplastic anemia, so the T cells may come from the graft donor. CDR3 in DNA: TGTGCCAGCAGCGCCTCGATAGCGACTTACTGGGAGCAGTTCTTC. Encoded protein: CASSASIATYWEQFF. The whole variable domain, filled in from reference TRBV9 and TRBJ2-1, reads DSGVTQTPKHLITATGQRVTLRCSPRSGDLSVYWYQQSLDQGLQFLIQYYNGEERAKGNILERFSAQQFPDLHSELNLSSLELGDSALYFCASSASIATYWEQFFGPGTRLTVL.